This T cell receptor (beta chain) is from a study of T cells in Graves' hyperthyroidism and ophthalmopathy. Study as a whole: Peripheral blood samples were taken at initial diagnosis, prior to any treatment. The study's findings and limits: Ophthalmopathy was predicted by the model a median of approximately 6 months ahead of onset.

TCR beta CDR3 sequences were amplified from RNA transcripts. HTBI primers were the set used in a first-round RT-PCR of the TCR CDR3. In TCRdb, the multiplex PCR reads were re-called with MiXCR into one record per CDR3 protein. The sample holds 600,000 to 850,000 distinct CDR3 sequences, approximately 19% seen once. This clonotype was seen only a few times. Its antigen is unidentified. Sample: blood. The sequence derives from a woman between 50 and 59 years old with Graves' hyperthyroidism that later progressed to Graves' ophthalmopathy.

The CDR3 spells CSAIGGGIGSDTQYF. The CDR3 DNA follows: TGCAGTGCTATCGGAGGGGGGATAGGTTCAGATACGCAGTATTTT. V and J are TRBV20-1 and TRBJ2-3, with D perhaps given as TRBD1 or TRBD2 (6 bases each). The length of the CDR3 is 15 residues. The germline V gene encodes CDR1 DFQATT and CDR2 SNEGSKA (reference sequence). V lost 4 bases, J lost 4 bases, and 18 bases lay in between.